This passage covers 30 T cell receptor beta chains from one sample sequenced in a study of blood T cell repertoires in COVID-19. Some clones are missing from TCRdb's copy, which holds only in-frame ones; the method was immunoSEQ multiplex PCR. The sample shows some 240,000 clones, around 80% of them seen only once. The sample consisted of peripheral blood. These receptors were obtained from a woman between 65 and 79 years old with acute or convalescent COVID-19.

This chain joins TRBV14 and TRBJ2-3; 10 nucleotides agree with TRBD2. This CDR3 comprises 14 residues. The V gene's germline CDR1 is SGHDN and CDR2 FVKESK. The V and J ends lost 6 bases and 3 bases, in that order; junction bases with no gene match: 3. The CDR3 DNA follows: TGTGCCAGCAGTCATAGCGGGGGGACAGATACGCAGTATTTT. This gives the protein CASSHSGGTDTQYF.

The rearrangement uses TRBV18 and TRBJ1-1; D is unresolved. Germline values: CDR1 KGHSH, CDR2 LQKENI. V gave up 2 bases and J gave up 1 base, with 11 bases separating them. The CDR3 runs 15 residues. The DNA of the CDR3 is TGTGCCAGCTCACCAGTTTACGGGGAGAACACTGAAGCTTTCTTT. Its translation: CASSPVYGENTEAFF.

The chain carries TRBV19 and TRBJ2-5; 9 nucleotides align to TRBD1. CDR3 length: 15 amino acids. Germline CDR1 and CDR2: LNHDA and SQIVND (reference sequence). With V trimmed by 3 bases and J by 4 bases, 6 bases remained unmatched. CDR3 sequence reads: CASSMWGQGAETQYF. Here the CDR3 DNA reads TGTGCCAGTAGTATGTGGGGACAGGGAGCAGAGACCCAGTACTTC.

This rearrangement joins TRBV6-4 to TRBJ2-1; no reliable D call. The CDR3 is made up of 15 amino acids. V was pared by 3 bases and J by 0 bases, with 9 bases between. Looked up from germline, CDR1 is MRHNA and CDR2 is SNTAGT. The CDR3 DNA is TGTGCCAGCAGTGAAATACATTCCTCCTACAATGAGCAGTTCTTC. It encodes CASSEIHSSYNEQFF.

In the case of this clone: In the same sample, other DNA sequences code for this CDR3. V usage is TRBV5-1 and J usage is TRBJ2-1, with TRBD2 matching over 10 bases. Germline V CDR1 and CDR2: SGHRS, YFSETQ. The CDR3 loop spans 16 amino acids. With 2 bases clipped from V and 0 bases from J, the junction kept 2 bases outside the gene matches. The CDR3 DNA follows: TGCGCCAGCAGCTTTAGCGGGGGGTCCTCCTACAATGAGCAGTTCTTC. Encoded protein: CASSFSGGSSYNEQFF.

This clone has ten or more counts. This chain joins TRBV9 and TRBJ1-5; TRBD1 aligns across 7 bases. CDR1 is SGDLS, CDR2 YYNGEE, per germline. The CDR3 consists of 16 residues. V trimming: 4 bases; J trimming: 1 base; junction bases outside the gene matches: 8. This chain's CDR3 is CASSPSTGLSNQPQHF. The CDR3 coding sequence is TGTGCCAGCAGCCCATCGACAGGGTTAAGCAATCAGCCCCAGCATTTT. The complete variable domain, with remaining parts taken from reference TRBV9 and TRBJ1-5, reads DSGVTQTPKHLITATGQRVTLRCSPRSGDLSVYWYQQSLDQGLQFLIQYYNGEERAKGNILERFSAQQFPDLHSELNLSSLELGDSALYFCASSPSTGLSNQPQHFGDGTRLSIL.

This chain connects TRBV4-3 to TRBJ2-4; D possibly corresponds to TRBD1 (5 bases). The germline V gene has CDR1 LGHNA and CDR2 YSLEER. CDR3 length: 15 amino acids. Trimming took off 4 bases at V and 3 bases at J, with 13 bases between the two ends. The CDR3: CASSPQVVDKNIQYF. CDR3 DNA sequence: TGCGCCAGCAGCCCACAGGTCGTCGACAAAAACATTCAGTACTTC.

The CDR3 DNA reads TGTGCCAGCATCGGAGGGGGCGCGAGCTACGAGCAGTACTTC. Translated: CASIGGGASYEQYF. The rearrangement joins TRBV5-8 to TRBJ2-7; D is perhaps TRBD1 (7 bases). The V gene lost 6 bases and the J gene lost 3 bases, with 16 bases spanning the gap. The germline V gene encodes CDR1 SGHTS and CDR2 YDEGEE. The CDR3 contains 14 residues.

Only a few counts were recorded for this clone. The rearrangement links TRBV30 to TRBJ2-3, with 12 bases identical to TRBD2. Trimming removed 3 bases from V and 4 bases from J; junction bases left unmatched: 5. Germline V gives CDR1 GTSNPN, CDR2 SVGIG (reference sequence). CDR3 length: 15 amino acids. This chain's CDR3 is CAWSLAGGPADTQYF. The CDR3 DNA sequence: TGTGCCTGGAGCCTAGCGGGGGGGCCGGCAGATACGCAGTATTTT.

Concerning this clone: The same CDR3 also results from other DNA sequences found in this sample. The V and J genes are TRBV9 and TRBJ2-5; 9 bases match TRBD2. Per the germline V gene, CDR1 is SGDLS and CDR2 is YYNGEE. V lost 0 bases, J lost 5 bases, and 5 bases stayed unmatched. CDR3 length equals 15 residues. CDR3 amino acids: CASSVARGGGETQYF. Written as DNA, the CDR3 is TGTGCCAGCAGCGTAGCGCGGGGGGGCGGGGAGACCCAGTACTTC.

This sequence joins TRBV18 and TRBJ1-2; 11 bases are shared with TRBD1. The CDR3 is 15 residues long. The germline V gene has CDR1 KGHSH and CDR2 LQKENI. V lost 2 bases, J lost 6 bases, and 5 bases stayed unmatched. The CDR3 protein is CASSPRTGGSDGYTF. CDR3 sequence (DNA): TGTGCCAGCTCACCAAGGACAGGGGGCTCAGATGGCTACACCTTC.

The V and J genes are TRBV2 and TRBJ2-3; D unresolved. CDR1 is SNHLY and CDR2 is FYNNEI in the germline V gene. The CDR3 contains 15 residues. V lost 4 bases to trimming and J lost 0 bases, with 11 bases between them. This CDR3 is CASSVAVTSTDTQYF. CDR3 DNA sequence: TGTGCCAGCAGTGTTGCTGTCACTAGCACAGATACGCAGTATTTT.

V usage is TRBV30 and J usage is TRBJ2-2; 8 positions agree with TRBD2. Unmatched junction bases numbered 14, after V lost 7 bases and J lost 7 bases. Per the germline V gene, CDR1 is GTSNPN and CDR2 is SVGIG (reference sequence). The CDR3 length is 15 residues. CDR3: CASHRERGRGGELFF. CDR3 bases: TGTGCCTCCCATCGCGAGCGGGGGAGAGGCGGGGAGCTGTTTTTT. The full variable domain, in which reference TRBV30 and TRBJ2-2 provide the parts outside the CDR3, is SQTIHQWPATLVQPVGSPLSLECTVEGTSNPNLYWYRQAAGRGLQLLFYSVGIGQISSEVPQNLSASRPQDRQFILSSKKLLLSDSGFYLCASHRERGRGGELFFGEGSRLTVL.

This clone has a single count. CDR3 protein: CANYHRGGADGYNEQFF. CDR3 sequence (DNA): TGCGCCAACTACCATCGGGGGGGGGCGGATGGCTACAATGAGCAGTTCTTC. The chain combines TRBV23-1 with TRBJ2-1, with 8 positions matching TRBD2. TRBV23-1 is filed as an ORF, its function uncertain. The V gene end was trimmed by 10 bases and the J gene end by 3 bases; junction bases not matched to a gene: 17. CDR3 size: 17 residues.

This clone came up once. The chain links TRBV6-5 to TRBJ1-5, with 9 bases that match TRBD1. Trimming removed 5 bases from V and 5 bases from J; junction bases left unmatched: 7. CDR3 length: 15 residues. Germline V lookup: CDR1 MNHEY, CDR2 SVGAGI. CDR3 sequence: CASSPDRGSDQPQHF. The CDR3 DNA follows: TGTGCCAGCAGTCCGGACAGGGGATCGGATCAGCCCCAGCATTTT.

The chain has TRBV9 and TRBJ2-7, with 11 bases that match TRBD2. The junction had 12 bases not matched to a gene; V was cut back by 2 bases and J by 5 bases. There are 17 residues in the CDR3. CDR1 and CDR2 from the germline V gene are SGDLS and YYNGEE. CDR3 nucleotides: TGTGCCAGCAGCGTTGGACTAGCGGGCAAGGTCTTTGACGAGCAGTACGTC. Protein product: CASSVGLAGKVFDEQYV.

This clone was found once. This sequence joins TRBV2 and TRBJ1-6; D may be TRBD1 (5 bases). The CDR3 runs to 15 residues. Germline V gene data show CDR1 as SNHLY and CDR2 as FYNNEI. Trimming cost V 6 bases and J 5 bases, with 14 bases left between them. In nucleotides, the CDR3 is TGTGCCAGCAGCCCCCGACAGCCGGATAATTCACCCCTCCACTTT. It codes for CASSPRQPDNSPLHF.

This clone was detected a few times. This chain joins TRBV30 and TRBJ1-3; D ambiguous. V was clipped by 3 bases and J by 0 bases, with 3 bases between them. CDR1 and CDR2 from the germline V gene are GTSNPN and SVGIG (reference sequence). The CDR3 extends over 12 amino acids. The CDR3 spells CAWSVSGNTIYF. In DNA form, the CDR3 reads TGTGCCTGGAGCGTCTCTGGAAACACCATATATTTT.

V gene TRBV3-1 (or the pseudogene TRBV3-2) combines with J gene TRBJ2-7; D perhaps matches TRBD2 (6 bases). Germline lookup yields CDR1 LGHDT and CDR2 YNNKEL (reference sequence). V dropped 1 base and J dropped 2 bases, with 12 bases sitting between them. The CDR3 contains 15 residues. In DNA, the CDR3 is TGTGCCAGCAGCCAAGGGCTAGCGCGGGCCTACGAGCAGTACGTC. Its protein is CASSQGLARAYEQYV.

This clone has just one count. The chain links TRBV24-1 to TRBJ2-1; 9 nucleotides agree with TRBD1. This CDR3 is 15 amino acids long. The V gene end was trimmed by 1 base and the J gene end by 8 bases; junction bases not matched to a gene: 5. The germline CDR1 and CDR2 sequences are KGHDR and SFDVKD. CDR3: CATSDFTGGRDEQFF. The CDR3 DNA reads TGTGCCACCAGTGATTTCACAGGGGGCAGGGATGAGCAGTTCTTC.

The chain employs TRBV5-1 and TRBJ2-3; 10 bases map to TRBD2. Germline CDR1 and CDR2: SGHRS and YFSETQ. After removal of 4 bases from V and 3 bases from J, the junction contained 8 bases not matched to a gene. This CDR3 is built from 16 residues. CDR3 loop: CASSAGLAKETDTQYF. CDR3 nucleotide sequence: TGCGCCAGCAGCGCGGGACTAGCGAAGGAAACAGATACGCAGTATTTT.

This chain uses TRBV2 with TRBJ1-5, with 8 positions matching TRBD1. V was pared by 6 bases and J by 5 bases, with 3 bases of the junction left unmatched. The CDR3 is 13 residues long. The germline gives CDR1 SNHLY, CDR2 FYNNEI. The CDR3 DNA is TGTGCCAGCAGCAACAGGGGGTATCAGCCCCAGCATTTT. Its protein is CASSNRGYQPQHF.

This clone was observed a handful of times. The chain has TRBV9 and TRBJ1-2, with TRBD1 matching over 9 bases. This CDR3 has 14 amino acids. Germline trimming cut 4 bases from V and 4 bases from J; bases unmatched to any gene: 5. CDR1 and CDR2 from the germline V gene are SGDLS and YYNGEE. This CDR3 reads CASSTQDRGYGYTF. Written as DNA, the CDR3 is TGTGCCAGCAGCACCCAGGACAGGGGCTATGGCTACACCTTC.

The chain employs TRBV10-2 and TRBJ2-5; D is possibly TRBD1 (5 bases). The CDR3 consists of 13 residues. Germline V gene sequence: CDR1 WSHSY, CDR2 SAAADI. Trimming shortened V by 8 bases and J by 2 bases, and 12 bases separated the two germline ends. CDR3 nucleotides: TGCGCCAGCCAACTGGCAGGGCAAGAGACCCAGTACTTC. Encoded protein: CASQLAGQETQYF.

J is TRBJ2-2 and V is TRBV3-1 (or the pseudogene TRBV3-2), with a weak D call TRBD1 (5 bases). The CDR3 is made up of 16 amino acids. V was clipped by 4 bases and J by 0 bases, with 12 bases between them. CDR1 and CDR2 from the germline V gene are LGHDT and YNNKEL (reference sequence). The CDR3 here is CASSPDSNANTGELFF. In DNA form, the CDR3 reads TGTGCCAGCAGCCCCGACAGCAATGCGAACACCGGGGAGCTGTTTTTT.

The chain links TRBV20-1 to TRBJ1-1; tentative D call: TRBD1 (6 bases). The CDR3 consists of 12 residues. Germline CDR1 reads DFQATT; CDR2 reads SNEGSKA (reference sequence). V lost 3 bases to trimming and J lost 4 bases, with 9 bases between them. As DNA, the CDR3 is TGCAGTGCTAGTGACAGGTCCACTGAAGCTTTCTTT. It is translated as CSASDRSTEAFF.

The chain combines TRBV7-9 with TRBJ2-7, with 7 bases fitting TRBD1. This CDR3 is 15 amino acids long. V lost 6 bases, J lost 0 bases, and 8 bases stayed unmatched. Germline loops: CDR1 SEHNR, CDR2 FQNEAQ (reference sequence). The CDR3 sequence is CASSRQGLSSYEQYF. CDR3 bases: TGTGCCAGCAGTCGACAGGGCCTAAGCTCCTACGAGCAGTACTTC.

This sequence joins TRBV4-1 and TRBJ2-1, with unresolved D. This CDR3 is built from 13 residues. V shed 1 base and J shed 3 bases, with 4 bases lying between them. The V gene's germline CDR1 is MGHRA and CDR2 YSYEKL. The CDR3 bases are TGCGCCAGCAGCCAAGCCCTCTACAATGAGCAGTTCTTC. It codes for CASSQALYNEQFF.

The CDR3: CATSKGPEGETQYF. The CDR3 region has the DNA TGTGCCACCAGCAAAGGCCCCGAGGGCGAGACCCAGTACTTC. The chain carries TRBV15 and TRBJ2-5, with D possibly being TRBD2 (5 bases). This CDR3 spans 14 amino acids. Germline V lookup: CDR1 LNHNV, CDR2 YYDKDF (reference sequence). With 4 bases removed from V and 5 bases from J, the gap between germline ends came to 14 bases.

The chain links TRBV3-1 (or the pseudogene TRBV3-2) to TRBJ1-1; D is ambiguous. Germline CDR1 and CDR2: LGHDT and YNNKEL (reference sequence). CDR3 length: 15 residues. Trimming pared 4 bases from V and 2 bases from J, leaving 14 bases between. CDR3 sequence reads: CASSLEMRFNTEAFF. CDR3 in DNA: TGTGCCAGCAGCCTAGAGATGAGGTTTAACACTGAAGCTTTCTTT.